This TCR beta chain was identified during a study of CD8+CD57+ T cells in acquired aplastic anemia. Looking at the study overall: Sorted CD4+ and CD8+ cells gave an average of around 3.3 ug of DNA. Regarding the study as a whole: There were over 25 CD8+ CDR3 sequences that occurred in both patients and controls.

Germline V gene lookup returns CDR1 LNHNV and CDR2 YYDKDF (reference sequence). The CDR3 sequence is 16 residues long. The V gene lost 1 base and the J gene lost 7 bases, with 17 bases spanning the gap. This clonotype has only a few counts. Its specificity is not known. Patients included in sequencing had previously demonstrated CD8+CD57+ cell expansion by flow cytometry. All patients had severe acquired aplastic anemia. Prior therapy had not been administered to any patient at the time of blood sampling. Genomic DNA was employed as the template in profiling TCR beta VDJ and CDR3. TCRdb re-analysed the reads in MiXCR, keeping a single row per CDR3 protein. The sample has more than 150,000 distinct CDR3 sequences; around 48% are singletons.

V usage is TRBV15 and J usage is TRBJ2-1, with D tentatively TRBD1 or TRBD2 (5 bases each). Sample: sorted CD4+, CD8+, or CD8+CD57+ T cells (not recorded which) from PBMCs. The sequence was collected from a human donor with aplastic anemia. CDR3 DNA: TGTGCCACCAGCAGAGCCTCCGGGGACGGCCAAAATGAGCAGTTCTTC. This encodes CATSRASGDGQNEQFF.